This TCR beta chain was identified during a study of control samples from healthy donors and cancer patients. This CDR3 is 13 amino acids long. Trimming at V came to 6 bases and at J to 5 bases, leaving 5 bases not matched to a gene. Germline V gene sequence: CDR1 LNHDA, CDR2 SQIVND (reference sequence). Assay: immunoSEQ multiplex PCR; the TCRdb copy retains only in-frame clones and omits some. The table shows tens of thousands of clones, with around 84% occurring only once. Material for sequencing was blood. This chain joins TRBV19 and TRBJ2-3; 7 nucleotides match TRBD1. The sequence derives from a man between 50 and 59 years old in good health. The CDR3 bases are TGTGCCAGTAGCGGACAGGTCAAAGATACGCAGTATTTT. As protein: CASSGQVKDTQYF.